These 14 T cell receptor beta chains originate from one sample sequenced in a study of cytomegalovirus exposure and HLA in healthy donors. PCR employed 60 Vbeta and 13 Jbeta primers. The assay was immunoSEQ multiplex PCR, and TCRdb's table has in-frame clones only and misses some. There are 100,000 to 150,000 clones in the sample, with approximately 1.6% held by the top ten. Source material: PBMCs. The source is a man younger than 35 in good health and CMV-seronegative.

The chain is built from TRBV2 and TRBJ1-2; 9 bases fit TRBD1. The CDR3 covers 16 residues. V gave up 6 bases and J gave up 2 bases; unmatched junction bases: 10. From germline, CDR1 is SNHLY and CDR2 FYNNEI. DNA of the CDR3: TGTGCCAGCAGCGGACAGGGGCCACCCCCCAACTATGGCTACACCTTC. It translates to CASSGQGPPPNYGYTF.

The chain recombines TRBV5-1 with TRBJ2-2, with unresolved D. V was pared by 5 bases and J by 5 bases, with 10 bases between. Germline assignment: CDR1 SGHRS and CDR2 YFSETQ. The CDR3 loop spans 13 amino acids. The CDR3 sequence: CASSILATGELFF. The DNA for the CDR3 is TGCGCCAGCAGTATACTCGCAACCGGGGAGCTGTTTTTT.

This chain uses TRBV27 with TRBJ2-1, with 9 positions matching TRBD2. The CDR3 has 14 amino acids. Germline loops: CDR1 MNHEY, CDR2 SMNVEV (reference sequence). J gave up 7 bases and V 6 bases, and 7 bases lay outside the gene matches. CDR3 in amino acids: CASRELAGNNEQFF. The DNA for the CDR3 is TGTGCCAGCAGGGAGCTAGCGGGAAATAATGAGCAGTTCTTC.

The V gene is TRBV29-1, the J gene TRBJ1-2, with D uncertain. V lost 4 bases, J lost 3 bases, and 21 bases lay in between. CDR1 is SQVTM and CDR2 is ANQGSEA in the germline V gene. The CDR3 contains 16 residues. The chain's CDR3 is CSVGNKGQLEDYGYTF. CDR3 DNA: TGCAGCGTTGGGAATAAAGGTCAGCTGGAGGACTATGGCTACACCTTC.

V is TRBV7-3 and J is TRBJ1-2; possible D gene TRBD1, 6 bases. From germline, CDR1 is SGHTA and CDR2 FQGTGA. The CDR3 loop spans 14 amino acids. The ends were cut back, 4 bases at V and 4 bases at J, with 13 bases in the middle. This CDR3 reads CASSSGTGTYGYTF. The CDR3 coding sequence is TGTGCCAGCAGCTCCGGAACAGGGACCTATGGCTACACCTTC. The full variable domain, its missing parts supplied by reference TRBV7-3 and TRBJ1-2, is GAGVSQTPSNKVTEKGKYVELRCDPISGHTALYWYRQSLGQGPEFLIYFQGTGAADDSGLPNDRFFAVRPEGSVSTLKIQRTERGDSAVYLCASSSGTGTYGYTFGSGTRLTVV.

The chain is built from TRBV25-1 and TRBJ2-5, with 11 bases fitting TRBD2. The closer fit of TRBJ2-7 to the DNA end suggests the J call may be wrong. Per the germline V gene, CDR1 is MGHDK and CDR2 is SYGVNS. The length of the CDR3 is 16 residues. This CDR3 reads CASSEASGGMRHEQYF. In nucleotides, the CDR3 is TGTGCCAGCAGTGAAGCTAGCGGGGGGATGAGACACGAGCAGTACTTC.

V and J are TRBV7-9 and TRBJ2-7, with 11 bases that match TRBD2. V lost 4 bases and J lost 0; bases outside the gene matches: 14. The CDR3 covers 19 residues. Per germline, CDR1 SEHNR and CDR2 FQNEAQ (reference sequence). CDR3 bases: TGTGCCAGCAGCTCCCGAGGGAGTAGCGGGGGGGTAAACTCCTACGAGCAGTACTTC. Protein sequence: CASSSRGSSGGVNSYEQYF. Filled out from reference TRBV7-9 and TRBJ2-7, the complete variable domain reads DTGVSQNPRHKITKRGQNVTFRCDPISEHNRLYWYRQTLGQGPEFLTYFQNEAQLEKSRLLSDRFSAERPKGSFSTLEIQRTEQGDSAMYLCASSSRGSSGGVNSYEQYFGPGTRLTVT.

CDR3 loop: CASSTRPGGATDTQYF. The CDR3, as DNA: TGTGCCAGCAGTACCCGTCCAGGGGGCGCGACAGATACGCAGTATTTT. The V call is TRBV2, the J call TRBJ2-3; 8 bases map to TRBD1. This CDR3 is built from 16 residues. CDR1 SNHLY and CDR2 FYNNEI come from the germline V gene. The J segment lost 3 bases and the V segment lost 5 bases, leaving 10 bases of the junction unmatched.

This chain links TRBV4-3 with TRBJ2-7, with D perhaps matching TRBD1 (7 bases). CDR3 length: 16 amino acids. The V end lost 0 bases, the J end lost 4 bases, and 16 bases lay between the germline ends. Germline V lookup: CDR1 LGHNA, CDR2 YSLEER. The CDR3 here is CASSQERAQGGYEQYF. The CDR3 DNA sequence: TGCGCCAGCAGCCAAGAAAGGGCGCAGGGGGGTTACGAGCAGTACTTC.

The rearrangement links TRBV28 to TRBJ1-4, with a possible D match to TRBD1 (5 bases). Germline V gene sequence: CDR1 MDHEN, CDR2 SYDVKM. The CDR3 is made up of 12 amino acids. V shed 7 bases and J shed 8 bases, with 11 bases lying between them. CDR3 in DNA: TGTGCCAGCACAGGGCTTTGGGAAAAACTGTTTTTT. Residues: CASTGLWEKLFF.

A remark on this clone: Other DNA sequences in the sample encode the same CDR3. The V call is TRBV7-2, the J call TRBJ1-4; possibly TRBD1 for D (6 bases). The CDR3 length is 14 residues. Trimming stripped 0 bases from V and 5 bases from J, with 7 bases between. The germline V gene encodes CDR1 SGHTA and CDR2 FQGNSA. CDR3 loop: CASSLAGGNEKLFF. CDR3 DNA: TGTGCCAGCAGCTTAGCAGGGGGAAATGAAAAACTGTTTTTT.

The chain has TRBV4-3 and TRBJ2-3; 10 nucleotides match TRBD2. V dropped 0 bases and J dropped 1; count of bases not matched to a gene: 10. Germline V lookup: CDR1 LGHNA, CDR2 YSLEER. This CDR3 has 19 residues. CDR3 loop: CASSQDHGSGRPRTDTQYF. CDR3 coding DNA: TGCGCCAGCAGCCAAGATCATGGTAGCGGGAGGCCCCGCACAGATACGCAGTATTTT.

CDR3 nucleotides: TGTGCCAGCAGCTTGGCCGGAGCAGCTTCCAAAAACATTCAGTACTTC. Translation: CASSLAGAASKNIQYF. The rearrangement uses TRBV5-4 and TRBJ2-4; no reliable D call. Trimming pared 0 bases from V and 2 bases from J, leaving 12 bases between. The CDR3 contains 16 residues. Germline V gene sequence: CDR1 SGHNT, CDR2 YYREEE (reference sequence).

This chain links TRBV10-3 with TRBJ1-1; D is perhaps TRBD1 (5 bases). Per germline, CDR1 ENHRY and CDR2 SYGVKD. The CDR3 spans 13 residues. V was pared by 6 bases and J by 2 bases, with 10 bases between. The CDR3 bases are TGTGCCATCAGGCGGGACGGCAACACTGAAGCTTTCTTT. This sequence encodes CAIRRDGNTEAFF.